These 28 T cell receptor beta chains were all obtained from the same sample, sequenced in a study of blood T cell repertoires in COVID-19. The protocol was immunoSEQ multiplex PCR, while the TCRdb copy is restricted to in-frame clones and leaves out a portion. The table has fewer than 250,000 clones, roughly 80% seen once. The source material was peripheral blood. The source of these receptors is a woman in her seventies with active or convalescent COVID-19.

This chain connects TRBV6-5 to TRBJ1-2; TRBD1 agrees at 7 bases. This CDR3 is built from 13 residues. From germline, CDR1 is MNHEY and CDR2 SVGAGI. V dropped 6 bases and J dropped 6; count of bases not matched to a gene: 7. In nucleotides, the CDR3 is TGTGCCAGCAGACCGACAGGGTTGCATGGCTACACCTTC. It translates to CASRPTGLHGYTF.

This chain connects TRBV29-1 to TRBJ1-2, with D tentatively TRBD1 (6 bases). Germline V gives CDR1 SQVTM, CDR2 ANQGSEA. The CDR3 length is 12 residues. V dropped 6 bases and J dropped 8 bases, with 16 bases sitting between them. The CDR3 DNA is TGCAGCGTAGGGCCAGGGGCGGAGGGCTACACCTTC. Translating it yields CSVGPGAEGYTF.

The chain couples TRBV11-2 to TRBJ2-3; 11 bases fit TRBD2. This CDR3 is 17 amino acids long. V shed 5 bases, J shed 1 base, and the junction held 8 bases outside the gene matches. Per germline, CDR1 SGHAT and CDR2 FQNNGV. The CDR3 nucleotides read TGTGCCAGCAGCCAGACCGCGACTAGCGGGGGCACAGATACGCAGTATTTT. Translating gives CASSQTATSGGTDTQYF.

The rearrangement joins TRBV5-4 to TRBJ1-2; 8 bases map to TRBD1. V lost 3 bases and J lost 7; bases outside the gene matches: 8. Germline V gene data show CDR1 as SGHNT and CDR2 as YYREEE (reference sequence). This CDR3 comprises 14 residues. CDR3 bases: TGTGCCAGCAGCTCGGGACAGGAGCCGGTTGGCTACACCTTC. Translation gives CASSSGQEPVGYTF.

The rearrangement joins TRBV12-3 or TRBV12-4 to TRBJ2-7; D is unresolved. V lost 4 bases and J 6 bases, leaving 10 bases between the germline ends. This CDR3 has 12 residues. The CDR3 DNA sequence: TGTGCCAGCAGTTCTGGAGACGCCGAGCAGTACTTC. It yields the protein CASSSGDAEQYF.

This clone occurred a few times. The chain links TRBV4-3 to TRBJ2-1, with TRBD1 matching over 7 bases. The CDR3 consists of 15 residues. The germline gives CDR1 LGHNA, CDR2 YSLEER. V trimming: 3 bases; J trimming: 10 bases; junction bases outside the gene matches: 12. For the CDR3, the DNA is TGCGCCAGCAGCCAGGACTTTGACAGGGTCCGGGAGCAGTTCTTC. This translates into CASSQDFDRVREQFF.

V gene TRBV5-4 combines with J gene TRBJ1-2; 9 bases align to TRBD1. CDR3 length: 14 amino acids. The germline V gene has CDR1 SGHNT and CDR2 YYREEE (reference sequence). Trimming removed 3 bases from V and 5 bases from J; junction bases left unmatched: 5. CDR3: CASSSGTGRYGYTF. As DNA, the CDR3 is TGTGCCAGCAGCTCCGGGACAGGGAGGTATGGCTACACCTTC. Full variable domain (outside the CDR3, taken from reference TRBV5-4 and TRBJ1-2): ETGVTQSPTHLIKTRGQQVTLRCSSQSGHNTVSWYQQALGQGPQFIFQYYREEENGRGNFPPRFSGLQFPNYSSELNVNALELDDSALYLCASSSGTGRYGYTFGSGTRLTVV.

Written as DNA, the CDR3 is TGCGCCAGCAGCTTTCTCGGGGATTTCTATAATTCACCCCTCCACTTT. Its protein product is CASSFLGDFYNSPLHF. The chain uses TRBV5-1 and TRBJ1-6; the D is unclear. The CDR3 runs 16 residues. Trimming removed 2 bases at V and 3 bases at J, with 12 bases between. Germline CDR1 SGHRS, CDR2 YFSETQ.

V gene TRBV15 combines with J gene TRBJ2-5; possible D gene TRBD2, 6 bases. The CDR3 length is 18 residues. Germline loops: CDR1 LNHNV, CDR2 YYDKDF (reference sequence). Trimming removed 0 bases at V and 0 bases at J, with 17 bases between. The CDR3 nucleotides are TGTGCCACCAGCAGAGACAGAGCTGGGCGGGGAAACCAAGAGACCCAGTACTTC. It yields the protein CATSRDRAGRGNQETQYF.

This chain connects TRBV7-9 to TRBJ2-2; 10 bases align to TRBD2. This CDR3 region has 15 residues. Unmatched junction bases numbered 9, after V lost 8 bases and J lost 6 bases. Per the germline V gene, CDR1 is SEHNR and CDR2 is FQNEAQ (reference sequence). CDR3 amino acids: CASWASGRRAGELFF. In DNA form, the CDR3 reads TGTGCCAGCTGGGCTAGCGGGAGAAGGGCCGGGGAGCTGTTTTTT.

The V gene is TRBV30, the J gene TRBJ1-5; a weak D match, TRBD1 (6 bases). The CDR3 is made up of 17 amino acids. The V end lost 0 bases, the J end lost 1 base, and 16 bases lay between the germline ends. The V gene's germline CDR1 is GTSNPN and CDR2 SVGIG (reference sequence). CDR3 coding DNA: TGTGCCTGGAGTGTTAGTAGGACAGCAGACAGCAATCAGCCCCAGCATTTT. Protein: CAWSVSRTADSNQPQHF.

The V gene is TRBV7-9, the J gene TRBJ2-2, with unresolved D. CDR3 length equals 14 residues. Germline-derived CDR1 and CDR2 are SEHNR and FQNEAQ (reference sequence). Trimming took off 0 bases at V and 5 bases at J, with 7 bases between the two ends. The CDR3 DNA reads as TGTGCCAGCAGCTTAGCCAGTTGGACCGGGGAGCTGTTTTTT. Translating it yields CASSLASWTGELFF.

This clone was counted a single time. V usage is TRBV27 and J usage is TRBJ2-1; perhaps TRBD2 as D (6 bases). Germline V CDR1 and CDR2: MNHEY, SMNVEV (reference sequence). The V gene lost 3 bases and the J gene lost 15 bases, with 15 bases spanning the gap. This CDR3 has 12 amino acids. The CDR3: CASSFPGTALFF. The CDR3 bases are TGTGCCAGCAGTTTCCCTGGGACTGCGCTGTTCTTC.

V is TRBV4-3 and J is TRBJ1-6, with TRBD1 as a possible D gene (6 bases). Germline values: CDR1 LGHNA, CDR2 YSLEER. V was pared by 0 bases and J by 8 bases, with 17 bases between. The length of the CDR3 is 17 residues. CDR3 coding DNA: TGCGCCAGCAGCCAAGAACAGGGATGGCGTGACGATTCACCCCTCCACTTT. It encodes CASSQEQGWRDDSPLHF.

The chain couples TRBV6-5 to TRBJ1-1; 11 bases are a match to TRBD1. The CDR3 loop spans 15 amino acids. CDR1 MNHEY and CDR2 SVGAGI come from the germline V gene. V lost 7 bases, J lost 7 bases, and 11 bases stayed unmatched. The CDR3 reads CASTEIAGTGGEAFF. CDR3 DNA sequence: TGTGCCAGCACCGAAATTGCCGGGACAGGGGGTGAAGCTTTCTTT.

The chain couples TRBV23-1 to TRBJ1-2, with D uncertain. TRBV23-1 is annotated as an ORF whose role is uncertain. V gave up 1 base and J gave up 6 bases, with 9 bases separating them. The CDR3 is made up of 13 amino acids. As DNA, the CDR3 is TGCGCCAGCAGTCAATTCCAGATGGATGGCTACACCTTC. This sequence encodes CASSQFQMDGYTF.

V usage is TRBV19 and J usage is TRBJ2-7; TRBD1 is a possible D gene (6 bases). Trimming stripped 2 bases from V and 2 bases from J, with 10 bases between. Per germline, CDR1 LNHDA and CDR2 SQIVND (reference sequence). The CDR3 extends over 14 amino acids. The CDR3 DNA reads as TGTGCCAGTAGTATAATTGGGGACACCTACGAGCAGTACTTC. The encoded protein is CASSIIGDTYEQYF.

This clone occurred once. The V gene is TRBV10-3, the J gene TRBJ2-5; D possibly corresponds to TRBD1 (5 bases). The CDR3 is 12 amino acids. Germline-derived CDR1 and CDR2 are ENHRY and SYGVKD. V gave up 7 bases and J gave up 3 bases, with 9 bases separating them. Written as DNA, the CDR3 is TGTGCCATCAAAGGGGTGGAAGAGACCCAGTACTTC. This sequence encodes CAIKGVEETQYF.

The rearrangement joins TRBV7-9 to TRBJ2-3, with a tentative D call TRBD2 (6 bases). Per germline, CDR1 SEHNR and CDR2 FQNEAQ (reference sequence). V was cut by 1 base and J by 2 bases, with 10 bases left in between. The CDR3 sequence is 15 residues long. The CDR3 DNA reads TGTGCCAGCAGCTTAGGGGCGGGGACCACAGATACGCAGTATTTT. It specifies CASSLGAGTTDTQYF.

V gene TRBV5-4 combines with J gene TRBJ1-5; the match to TRBD1 covers 7 bases. The CDR3 is 16 amino acids. V lost 0 bases, J lost 5 bases, and 8 bases stayed unmatched. Germline V gives CDR1 SGHNT, CDR2 YYREEE (reference sequence). CDR3 sequence reads: CASSLGGTGVDQPQHF. The CDR3 nucleotides read TGTGCCAGCAGCTTGGGGGGCACAGGGGTGGATCAGCCCCAGCATTTT.

The CDR3 here is CASSKTGGWNTEAFF. CDR3 coding DNA: TGTGCCAGCAGTAAGACAGGGGGCTGGAACACTGAAGCTTTCTTT. This sequence joins TRBV27 and TRBJ1-1; 10 bases line up with TRBD1. The CDR3 has 15 amino acids. V lost 5 bases to trimming and J lost 1 base; unmatched junction nucleotides: 4. Germline V gene sequence: CDR1 MNHEY, CDR2 SMNVEV (reference sequence).

The V gene is TRBV2, the J gene TRBJ2-5, with 9 bases identical to TRBD1. CDR1 is SNHLY, CDR2 FYNNEI, per germline. V lost 3 bases and J lost 4; bases outside the gene matches: 9. This CDR3 comprises 16 residues. CDR3 in amino acids: CASSDPEGQGRETQYF. CDR3 DNA sequence: TGTGCCAGCAGTGATCCGGAGGGACAGGGACGAGAGACCCAGTACTTC. The whole variable domain, remainder taken from reference TRBV2 and TRBJ2-5, is EPEVTQTPSHQVTQMGQEVILRCVPISNHLYFYWYRQILGQKVEFLVSFYNNEISEKSEIFDDQFSVERPDGSNFTLKIRSTKLEDSAMYFCASSDPEGQGRETQYFGPGTRLLVL.

CDR3 sequence: CASSCRTARNTIYF. The CDR3 DNA reads TGTGCCAGCAGCTGTAGGACAGCTCGAAACACCATATATTTT. The chain employs TRBV7-4 and TRBJ1-3, with D possibly TRBD1 on 6 matching bases. The V gene lost 4 bases and the J gene lost 5 bases, with 12 bases spanning the gap. The V gene's germline CDR1 is SGHVT and CDR2 SQSDAQ. The CDR3 has 14 residues. The whole variable domain, remainder taken from reference TRBV7-4 and TRBJ1-3, is GAGVSQSPRYKVAKRGRDVALRCDSISGHVTLYWYRQTLGQGSEVLTYSQSDAQRDKSGRPSGRFSAERPERSVSTLKIQRTEQGDSAVYLCASSCRTARNTIYFGEGSWLTVV.

The chain carries TRBV2 and TRBJ1-6; maybe TRBD1 (5 bases). Per the germline V gene, CDR1 is SNHLY and CDR2 is FYNNEI. V lost 2 bases and J lost 10, with 12 bases in between. The length of the CDR3 is 14 residues. DNA of the CDR3: TGTGCCAGCAGTGAAAGGTTACCAGGGTCACCCCTCCACTTT. Encoded protein: CASSERLPGSPLHF.

The chain employs TRBV4-1 and TRBJ1-1; D remains ambiguous. The CDR3 has 12 residues. V shed 4 bases and J shed 4 bases, with 7 bases lying between them. Germline V gives CDR1 MGHRA, CDR2 YSYEKL. The CDR3, as DNA: TGCGCCAGCAGCCGAGGGTTCACTGAAGCTTTCTTT. Protein sequence: CASSRGFTEAFF.

This clone was recorded only once. J is TRBJ2-7 and V is TRBV5-1, with a tentative D call TRBD1 (5 bases). The length of the CDR3 is 14 residues. V lost 0 bases to trimming and J lost 4 bases, with 11 bases between them. Germline CDR1 and CDR2: SGHRS and YFSETQ. CDR3: CASSLGAGIYEQYF. DNA for the CDR3: TGCGCCAGCAGCTTGGGGGCAGGGATATACGAGCAGTACTTC.

The rearrangement uses TRBV28 and TRBJ2-7; D possibly corresponds to TRBD1 (6 bases). CDR1 and CDR2 from the germline V gene are MDHEN and SYDVKM. CDR3 length: 14 residues. Deletions cut 5 bases from V and 2 bases from J, with 13 bases between. The CDR3 is CASSGARQAYEQYF. The CDR3 DNA follows: TGTGCCAGCAGTGGGGCCAGACAGGCCTACGAGCAGTACTTC.

The chain couples TRBV6-5 to TRBJ1-6, with a possible D match to TRBD1 (5 bases). The CDR3 loop spans 15 amino acids. CDR1 MNHEY and CDR2 SVGAGI come from the germline V gene. V was pared by 6 bases and J by 7 bases, with 16 bases between. The DNA for the CDR3 is TGTGCCAGCAGGAGTTTCCAGGAGGGGAATTCACCCCTCCACTTT. Translated: CASRSFQEGNSPLHF.